The clone carrying this T cell receptor (beta chain) has ten or more counts. The antigen is undetermined. TCRdb re-analysed the 5' RACE reads in MiXCR, keeping a single row per CDR3 protein. This table holds more than 95,000 distinct CDR3 sequences, 5.5% to 8% found once. This entry is derived from a study of T cells after yellow fever vaccination. Study-level findings and limits: Faster peaking, at day 5 versus 15, marked a secondary response that was weaker.

The CDR3 has 15 amino acids. CDR1 is SSHAT, CDR2 FNYEAQ, per germline (reference sequence). Unmatched junction bases numbered 9, after V lost 4 bases and J lost 6 bases. The TCR was taken from a man younger than 35 who received the YFV17D yellow fever vaccine. The material sequenced was CD4+ T cells sorted from PBMCs, taken about 49 days after the first yellow fever vaccination. The chain combines TRBV7-7 with TRBJ2-5; 9 positions agree with TRBD2. The CDR3: CASSSSGTRGQTQYF. For the CDR3, the DNA is TGTGCCAGCAGCTCTAGCGGGACCCGGGGGCAGACCCAGTACTTC. The full variable domain, with the rest looked up from reference TRBV7-7 and TRBJ2-5, is GAGVSQSPRYKVTKRGQDVTLRCDPISSHATLYWYQQALGQGPEFLTYFNYEAQPDKSGLPSDRFSAERPEGSISTLTIQRTEQRDSAMYRCASSSSGTRGQTQYFGPGTRLLVL.